This T cell receptor (beta chain) was recorded in a study of early T cells in non-severe SARS-CoV-2 infection. On the study more broadly: Bulk RNA taken from unsorted whole blood was sequenced, leaving chains unpaired.

TCRdb ran MiXCR on the 5' RACE reads and lists one entry per CDR3 protein. Found here are 45,000 to 60,000 distinct CDR3 sequences, roughly 7.7% of them singletons; the top ten hold about 3.7%. The ends lost 2 bases at V and 0 bases at J; junction bases unmatched: 5. Germline V gives CDR1 SNHLY, CDR2 FYNNEI. The CDR3 is 17 amino acids. The receptor comes from an adult who was a healthcare worker with PCR-confirmed SARS-CoV-2 infection or an uninfected control (not recorded which). Sequencing input: whole blood. The chain recombines TRBV2 with TRBJ2-2; 8 bases map to TRBD2. The CDR3 reads CASSENVAGTNTGELFF. DNA of the CDR3: TGTGCCAGCAGTGAAAATGTAGCGGGAACGAACACCGGGGAGCTGTTTTTT.